Listed below are T cell receptor beta chains from one sample, sequenced in a study of T cells in Graves' hyperthyroidism and ophthalmopathy. TCRdb reprocessed the multiplex PCR reads with MiXCR, giving one entry per CDR3 protein. Of around 350,000 distinct CDR3 sequences in the sample, roughly 15% were seen once. Sequenced sample: blood. Receptors originate from a woman in her 30s with Graves' ophthalmopathy. CDR3s leave out the opening cysteine and the closing phenylalanine or tryptophan. Expanded clones get a size class; other rows say once, few or many, or leave the size out.

cdr3_aa v_call clone_size
ASSYSSNSPLH TRBV6-5 many
ASSRPGVNYGYT TRBV7-9 -
ASSSEAQETQY TRBV6-1 many
ASKARGRNTGELF TRBV19 few
ASNKGGGASAYEQY TRBV7-9 many
ASSLLGDTEAF TRBV5-1 many
ASSLSPDEQF TRBV27 many
ASSEPGSHREGYEQY TRBV6-1 few
SVGGSSTYGYT TRBV29-1 many
ASSQDLMGNEQF TRBV14 few
ASTRDRGTGVGQPQH TRBV14 -
SAPTSGSASSSYNEQF TRBV20-1 many
ASSPPQGPPH TRBV27 -
ASSYSGNYNEQF TRBV6-2/TRBV6-3 many
ASSQENRMDGYT TRBV4-1 many
ASSQGGQFETQY TRBV14 many
ASSLGPPQTGGSYEQY TRBV27 many
ASSIDTPLSPNEQF TRBV19 -
ASRSDRGNTGELF TRBV2 -
ATSRDGLVSEQY TRBV15 many
AWSWGGETQY TRBV30 many
ASSLLGQGTGYT TRBV5-1 -
AWKLGRAGNQPQH TRBV30 many
ASSFLANEKLF TRBV5-4 -
ATSDRDGAYQETQY TRBV24-1 many